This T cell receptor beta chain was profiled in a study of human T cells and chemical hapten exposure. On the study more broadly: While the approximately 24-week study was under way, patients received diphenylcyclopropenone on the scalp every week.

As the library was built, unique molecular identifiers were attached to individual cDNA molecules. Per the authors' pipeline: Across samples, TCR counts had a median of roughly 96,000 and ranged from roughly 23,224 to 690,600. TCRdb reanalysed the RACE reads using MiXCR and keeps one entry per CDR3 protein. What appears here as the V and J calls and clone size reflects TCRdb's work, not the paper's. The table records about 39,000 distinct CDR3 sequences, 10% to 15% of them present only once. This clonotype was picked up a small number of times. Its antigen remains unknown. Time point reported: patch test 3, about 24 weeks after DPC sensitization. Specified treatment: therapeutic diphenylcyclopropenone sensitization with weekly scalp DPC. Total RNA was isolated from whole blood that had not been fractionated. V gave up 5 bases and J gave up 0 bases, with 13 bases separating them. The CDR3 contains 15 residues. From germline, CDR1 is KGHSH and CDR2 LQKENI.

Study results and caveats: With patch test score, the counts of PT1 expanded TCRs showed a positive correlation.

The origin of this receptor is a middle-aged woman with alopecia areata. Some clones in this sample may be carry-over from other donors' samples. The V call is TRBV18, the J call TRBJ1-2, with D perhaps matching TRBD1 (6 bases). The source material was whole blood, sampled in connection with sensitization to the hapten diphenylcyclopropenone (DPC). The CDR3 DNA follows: TGTGCCAGCTCAACCTCGGGACAAACTAACTATGGCTACACCTTC. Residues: CASSTSGQTNYGYTF.